The 16 T cell receptor beta chains reported below all come from one sample, sequenced in a study of OX40 agonist ivuxolimab in advanced cancers. Sequenced by immunoSEQ multiplex PCR; TCRdb stores in-frame clones only, minus some. This table has about 34,000 clones, about 90% appearing once. Source: CD4+ or CD8+ T cells sorted from blood, taken in a trial of the OX40 agonist ivuxolimab. The receptor source for this set is an adult with an advanced solid tumor such as melanoma, head and neck, liver or kidney cancer.

This chain connects TRBV19 to TRBJ2-6; TRBD1 might be the D (5 bases). This CDR3 is built from 17 residues. In germline, CDR1 is LNHDA, CDR2 SQIVND (reference sequence). Trimming stripped 5 bases from V and 4 bases from J, with 18 bases between. The CDR3 region is CASSSLSQGYGANVLTF. CDR3 DNA sequence: TGTGCCAGTAGTTCCCTCTCCCAGGGCTACGGGGCCAACGTCCTGACTTTC.

This chain connects TRBV28 to TRBJ2-5, with 9 bases aligning to TRBD1. Germline V gene data show CDR1 as MDHEN and CDR2 as SYDVKM. V lost 6 bases, J lost 7 bases, and 18 bases stayed unmatched. This CDR3 region has 17 residues. The CDR3 sequence is CASRPNSGTGKLWTQYF. In DNA, the CDR3 is TGTGCCAGCAGGCCAAATTCCGGGACAGGGAAACTTTGGACCCAGTACTTC.

The chain combines TRBV10-1 with TRBJ2-1, with D perhaps TRBD1 (6 bases). V was trimmed by 0 bases and J by 7 bases, leaving 16 bases between them. CDR3 length: 16 amino acids. Germline assignment: CDR1 WNHNN and CDR2 SYGVQD (reference sequence). The CDR3 nucleotides read TGCGCCAGCAGTGAGTCAGCCAGGGGCTCAGGGAATGAGCAGTTCTTC. This translates into CASSESARGSGNEQFF.

V is TRBV28 and J is TRBJ2-7; D perhaps matches TRBD1 (6 bases). Trimming pared 7 bases from V and 2 bases from J, leaving 15 bases between. The CDR3 loop spans 14 amino acids. Germline-derived CDR1 and CDR2 are MDHEN and SYDVKM. DNA for the CDR3: TGTGCCAGCACTCCCTCACACAGGGCCTACGAGCAGTACTTC. Translated: CASTPSHRAYEQYF.

Written as DNA, the CDR3 is TGTGCCAGCAGCTTAGGGCCACGGGAACACGAGCAGTACTTC. Amino acids: CASSLGPREHEQYF. This chain links TRBV7-9 with TRBJ2-7, with D perhaps TRBD2 (5 bases). Trimming left V 1 base short and J 5 bases short, with 12 bases between. The CDR3 runs 14 residues. Germline V gives CDR1 SEHNR, CDR2 FQNEAQ (reference sequence).

This clone came up once. V usage is TRBV28 and J usage is TRBJ2-3, with D uncertain. This CDR3 comprises 16 residues. V lost 2 bases and J 4 bases, leaving 16 bases between the germline ends. CDR1 MDHEN and CDR2 SYDVKM come from the germline V gene. CDR3 coding DNA: TGTGCCAGCAGTTTAAATTTGAGATTAGCCGCAGATACGCAGTATTTT. Residues: CASSLNLRLAADTQYF.

The chain links TRBV15 to TRBJ2-7, with TRBD2 matching 7 bases. The CDR3 sequence is 13 residues long. Germline CDR1 and CDR2: LNHNV and YYDKDF (reference sequence). V lost 5 bases and J lost 2; bases outside the gene matches: 3. The CDR3 DNA reads TGTGCCACCAGCCCCGGGACTACCTACGAGCAGTACTTC. Translation gives CATSPGTTYEQYF.

J is TRBJ2-3 and V is TRBV4-3; 13 bases fit TRBD2. This CDR3 is built from 20 residues. Germline CDR1 LGHNA, CDR2 YSLEER. Trimming took 3 bases from V and 3 from J; bases not matched to a gene: 15. The CDR3: CASSQRPPTGLAGTTDTQYF. CDR3 nucleotides: TGCGCCAGCAGCCAGAGGCCCCCCACGGGACTAGCGGGGACTACAGATACGCAGTATTTT.

The chain couples TRBV21-1 to TRBJ2-5; the table names TRBD2, a call not compared with the DNA. TRBV21-1 is a pseudogene locus. The CDR3 loop spans 17 amino acids. CDR3 bases: TGTGCCAGCAGCAAATCCGGGGGGCTAGCGGGGGAAGAGACCCAGTACTTC. This sequence encodes CASSKSGGLAGEETQYF.

The chain uses TRBV5-4 and TRBJ1-4; D is perhaps TRBD1 (6 bases). CDR3 size: 17 residues. V lost 0 bases and J lost 0, with 12 bases in between. From germline, CDR1 is SGHNT and CDR2 YYREEE (reference sequence). The CDR3 reads CASSLGGGTATNEKLFF. CDR3 bases: TGTGCCAGCAGCTTGGGAGGGGGGACCGCAACTAATGAAAAACTGTTTTTT.

This sequence joins TRBV28 and TRBJ2-4, with D possibly being TRBD1 or TRBD2 (5 bases each). V lost 7 bases and J lost 5, with 15 bases in between. CDR1 MDHEN and CDR2 SYDVKM come from the germline V gene. The CDR3 is 14 amino acids. Written as DNA, the CDR3 is TGTGCCAGCAACCTTTCCGGGACCGAAAACATTCAGTACTTC. Its protein is CASNLSGTENIQYF. The full variable domain, rest sourced from reference TRBV28 and TRBJ2-4, is DVKVTQSSRYLVKRTGEKVFLECVQDMDHENMFWYRQDPGLGLRLIYFSYDVKMKEKGDIPEGYSVSREKKERFSLILESASTNQTSMYLCASNLSGTENIQYFGAGTRLSVL.

The chain employs TRBV27 and TRBJ2-7, with 11 bases identical to TRBD1. Germline V gives CDR1 MNHEY, CDR2 SMNVEV (reference sequence). J gave up 6 bases and V 9 bases, and 13 bases lay outside the gene matches. The CDR3 has 15 residues. The CDR3 bases are TGTGCCAGTAGCAGCTTGGGGACAGGGGGACGCGAGCAGTACTTC. As protein: CASSSLGTGGREQYF.

This chain connects TRBV28 to TRBJ1-5; weak D call: TRBD1 (5 bases). Germline assignment: CDR1 MDHEN and CDR2 SYDVKM. This CDR3 has 16 residues. Trimming removed 4 bases at V and 0 bases at J, with 13 bases between. CDR3 DNA sequence: TGTGCCAGCAGTTCTCAAGGGGACTATAGCAATCAGCCCCAGCATTTT. This sequence encodes CASSSQGDYSNQPQHF.

The chain has TRBV7-2 and TRBJ2-2; D unclear. This CDR3 has 16 amino acids. Germline lookup yields CDR1 SGHTA and CDR2 FQGNSA. The germline V and J ends were trimmed by 4 bases and 0 bases, with 12 bases remaining between them. CDR3 sequence (DNA): TGTGCCAGCAGCTCCCGAGACGGTACGAACACCGGGGAGCTGTTTTTT. Encoded protein: CASSSRDGTNTGELFF.

This clone has just a few counts. J is TRBJ1-5 and V is TRBV19; 12 bases fit TRBD1. CDR1 and CDR2 from the germline V gene are LNHDA and SQIVND (reference sequence). V lost 6 bases, J lost 7 bases, and 4 bases stayed unmatched. This CDR3 is 14 amino acids long. CDR3 residues: CASSKGTGGQPQHF. The CDR3 DNA follows: TGTGCCAGTAGCAAAGGGACAGGGGGCCAGCCCCAGCATTTT.

V usage is TRBV7-6 and J usage is TRBJ1-4; 9 bases line up with TRBD1. The germline V gene has CDR1 SGHVS and CDR2 FNYEAQ. This CDR3 is built from 14 residues. Germline trimming cut 3 bases from V and 8 bases from J; bases unmatched to any gene: 4. CDR3 DNA: TGTGCCAGCAGCTTCGGACAGGGGAGCGAAAAACTGTTTTTT. Encoded protein: CASSFGQGSEKLFF.